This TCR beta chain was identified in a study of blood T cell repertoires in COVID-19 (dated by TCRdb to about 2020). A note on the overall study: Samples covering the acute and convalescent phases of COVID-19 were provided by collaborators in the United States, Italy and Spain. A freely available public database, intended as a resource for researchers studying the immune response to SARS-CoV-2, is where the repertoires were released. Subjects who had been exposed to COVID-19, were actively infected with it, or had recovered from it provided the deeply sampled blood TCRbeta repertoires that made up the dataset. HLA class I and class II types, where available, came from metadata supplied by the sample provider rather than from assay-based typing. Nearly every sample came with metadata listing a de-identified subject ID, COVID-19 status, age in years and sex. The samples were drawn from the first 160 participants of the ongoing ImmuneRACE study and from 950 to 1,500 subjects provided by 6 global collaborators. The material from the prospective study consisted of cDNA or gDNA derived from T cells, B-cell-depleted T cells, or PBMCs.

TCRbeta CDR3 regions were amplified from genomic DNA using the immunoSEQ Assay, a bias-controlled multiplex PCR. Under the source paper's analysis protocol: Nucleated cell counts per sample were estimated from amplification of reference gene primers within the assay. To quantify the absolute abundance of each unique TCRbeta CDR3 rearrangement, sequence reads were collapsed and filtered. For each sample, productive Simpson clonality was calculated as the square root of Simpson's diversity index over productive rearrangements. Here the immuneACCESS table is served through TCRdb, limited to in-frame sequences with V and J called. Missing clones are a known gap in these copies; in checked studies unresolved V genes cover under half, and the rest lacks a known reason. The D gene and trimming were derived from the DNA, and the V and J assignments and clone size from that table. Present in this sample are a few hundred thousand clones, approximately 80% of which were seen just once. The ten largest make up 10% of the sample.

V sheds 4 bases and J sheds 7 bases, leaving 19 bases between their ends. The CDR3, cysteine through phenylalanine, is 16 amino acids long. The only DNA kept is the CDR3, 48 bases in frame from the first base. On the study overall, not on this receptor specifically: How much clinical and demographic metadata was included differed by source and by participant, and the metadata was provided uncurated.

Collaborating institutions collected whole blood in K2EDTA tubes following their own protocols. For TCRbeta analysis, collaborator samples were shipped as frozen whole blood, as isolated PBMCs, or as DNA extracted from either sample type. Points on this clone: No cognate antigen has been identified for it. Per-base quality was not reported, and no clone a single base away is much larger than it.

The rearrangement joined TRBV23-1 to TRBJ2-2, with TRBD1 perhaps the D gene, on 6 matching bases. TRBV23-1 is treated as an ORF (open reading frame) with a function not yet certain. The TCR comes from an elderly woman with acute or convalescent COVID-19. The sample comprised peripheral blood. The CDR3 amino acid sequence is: CASSRGNWGRHGELFF. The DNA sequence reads TGCGCCAGCAGTCGAGGTAACTGGGGGCGGCACGGGGAGCTGTTTTTT.